These 6 T cell receptor beta chains were all obtained from the same sample, sequenced in a study of shared clonotypes between healthy human individuals. TCRdb keeps only in-frame clones here, not all; method: immunoSEQ multiplex PCR. The sample has some 2,500,000 clones, under 95% seen once. The sequenced sample consisted of naive CD4+ T cells from PBMCs. Specified subset: CD45RA+ positively selected. These receptors came from a man younger than 35 in good health. Some clones in this sample may be carry-over from other donors' samples.

This chain connects TRBV7-2 to TRBJ1-1; a possible D gene is TRBD1 (6 bases). CDR1 and CDR2 from the germline V gene are SGHTA and FQGNSA. This CDR3 has 15 residues. The V gene lost 4 bases and the J gene lost 1 base, with 13 bases spanning the gap. This chain's CDR3 is CASSSGDLENTEAFF. The CDR3 bases are TGTGCCAGCAGCTCAGGGGATCTGGAGAACACTGAAGCTTTCTTT.

V and J are TRBV30 and TRBJ1-3; D not resolved. From germline, CDR1 is GTSNPN and CDR2 SVGIG (reference sequence). The germline V and J ends were trimmed by 4 bases and 2 bases, with 6 bases remaining between them. This CDR3 has 12 amino acids. CDR3 sequence: CAWKLPGNTIYF. The DNA of the CDR3 is TGTGCCTGGAAGCTACCTGGAAACACCATATATTTT.

This chain links TRBV28 with TRBJ2-1, with 13 bases matching TRBD2. Germline CDR1 MDHEN, CDR2 SYDVKM. This CDR3 contains 18 residues. The V and J ends lost 5 bases and 1 base, in that order; junction bases with no gene match: 8. The CDR3 sequence: CASSPGLAGEGSYNEQFF. CDR3 DNA: TGTGCCAGCAGTCCAGGACTAGCGGGAGAGGGTTCCTACAATGAGCAGTTCTTC.

The V gene is TRBV27, the J gene TRBJ2-1; no clear D. CDR1 and CDR2 (germline): MNHEY, SMNVEV (reference sequence). V lost 0 bases, J lost 11 bases, and 29 bases lay in between. The CDR3 totals 19 residues. The CDR3 here is CASSLSPLTGYWRPGQQFF. CDR3 coding DNA: TGTGCCAGCAGTTTATCTCCGCTGACGGGCTACTGGCGTCCGGGCCAGCAGTTCTTC.

V and J are TRBV6-6 and TRBJ2-1; a weak D match, TRBD1 (6 bases). The CDR3 loop spans 14 amino acids. CDR1 and CDR2 (germline): MNHNY, SVGAGI (reference sequence). V was shortened by 6 bases and J by 1 base, with 10 bases between the two germline ends. The CDR3 region has the DNA TGTGCCAGCAGCGAGACAGGATCCTACAATGAGCAGTTCTTC. Its protein is CASSETGSYNEQFF.

The chain is built from TRBV28 and TRBJ2-5; no clear D gene. Germline V gene sequence: CDR1 MDHEN, CDR2 SYDVKM. The CDR3 has 13 residues. The V gene lost 7 bases and the J gene lost 3 bases, with 12 bases spanning the gap. The CDR3 DNA reads TGTGCCAGCATCCCAGGAAGGGAAGAGACCCAGTACTTC. This encodes CASIPGREETQYF. Full variable domain (rest looked up from reference TRBV28 and TRBJ2-5): DVKVTQSSRYLVKRTGEKVFLECVQDMDHENMFWYRQDPGLGLRLIYFSYDVKMKEKGDIPEGYSVSREKKERFSLILESASTNQTSMYLCASIPGREETQYFGPGTRLLVL.